The source of this T cell receptor beta chain is a study of identical twins. TCRdb passed the 5' RACE reads through MiXCR, listing each CDR3 protein once. Of 750,000 to 950,000 distinct CDR3 sequences in the sample, roughly an eighth were seen once. Study-level results: Among out-of-frame alpha sequences shared by twins, low generation probability occurred in excess. Modelling underestimated the level of out-of-frame TCR alpha sharing observed in monozygotic twins. Excess twin sharing in beta out-of-frame sequences was weaker.

This clonotype was seen a handful of times. Antigen unknown. These data were also reused for a study on yellow fever vaccine responses in identical twins.

The sequence derives from a woman between 18 and 29 years old in good health. Sequences were obtained from PBMCs.

The CDR3 DNA sequence: TGCAGCGTTCGTAAACAGGGTTCCTACGAGCAGTACTTC. This sequence encodes CSVRKQGSYEQYF. This sequence joins TRBV29-1 and TRBJ2-7, with D perhaps matching TRBD1 (6 bases). Trimming took off 5 bases at V and 1 base at J, with 12 bases between the two ends. Germline V gives CDR1 SQVTM, CDR2 ANQGSEA. This CDR3 spans 13 amino acids.